The 9 T cell receptor beta chains below were found in one sample sequenced in a study of blood T cell repertoires in COVID-19. Here immunoSEQ multiplex PCR was the method, and the copy in TCRdb shows in-frame clones only, minus some. This repertoire shows approximately 140,000 clones, roughly 80% found once; its top ten account for around 2.2%. The specimen was peripheral blood. The receptors stem from a man between 65 and 85 years old with acute or convalescent COVID-19.

This clone was seen more than once but under ten times. V usage is TRBV25-1 and J usage is TRBJ2-7; 7 bases are shared with TRBD1. The V segment lost 8 bases and the J segment 6 bases; nucleotides outside the gene matches: 7. The CDR3 covers 12 residues. Per the germline V gene, CDR1 is MGHDK and CDR2 is SYGVNS. Here the CDR3 reads CASETGSREQYF. The DNA of the CDR3 is TGTGCCAGCGAGACAGGGTCCCGCGAGCAGTACTTC.

The chain has TRBV10-3 and TRBJ1-5, with 7 nucleotides matching TRBD1. The V gene end was trimmed by 6 bases and the J gene end by 5 bases; junction bases not matched to a gene: 1. The CDR3 has 12 residues. Germline V lookup: CDR1 ENHRY, CDR2 SYGVKD. As DNA, the CDR3 is TGTGCCATCAGGGGGACAGATCAGCCCCAGCATTTT. This gives the protein CAIRGTDQPQHF.

The rearrangement links TRBV12-3 or TRBV12-4 to TRBJ1-2; D call uncertain. The CDR3 sequence is 13 residues long. V lost 5 bases, J lost 6 bases, and 13 bases lay in between. The chain's CDR3 is CASSDFVADGYTF. Written as DNA, the CDR3 is TGTGCCAGCAGTGACTTTGTGGCGGATGGCTACACCTTC.

This clone appeared a single time. The V gene is TRBV28, the J gene TRBJ2-2; 7 nucleotides agree with TRBD1. CDR1 and CDR2 (germline): MDHEN, SYDVKM. The CDR3 extends over 15 amino acids. J gave up 2 bases and V 9 bases, and 9 bases lay outside the gene matches. The CDR3 sequence is CASVQGNLNTGELFF. CDR3 bases: TGTGCCAGTGTACAGGGGAATCTCAACACCGGGGAGCTGTTTTTT.

The chain uses TRBV5-3 and TRBJ2-2, with D maybe TRBD2 (6 bases). TRBV5-3 is reported as an ORF; its role is uncertain. Trimming took off 7 bases at V and 2 bases at J, with 18 bases between the two ends. The CDR3 extends over 16 amino acids. The CDR3: CARVREETPNTGELFF. In DNA form, the CDR3 reads TGTGCCAGAGTAAGGGAGGAAACCCCTAACACCGGGGAGCTGTTTTTT.

The chain recombines TRBV7-2 with TRBJ2-5; D possibly corresponds to TRBD2 (7 bases). Per germline, CDR1 SGHTA and CDR2 FQGNSA. This CDR3 is built from 14 residues. V was cut by 6 bases and J by 5 bases, with 16 bases left in between. CDR3 nucleotide sequence: TGTGCCAGCAGAACGGGGGGCCGGGGGGAGACCCAGTACTTC. Translated: CASRTGGRGETQYF.

The chain carries TRBV10-3 and TRBJ2-5; D uncertain. Germline CDR1 reads ENHRY; CDR2 reads SYGVKD. V lost 2 bases, J lost 5 bases, and 9 bases lay in between. CDR3 length: 13 amino acids. The CDR3 spells CAISEQPQETQYF. CDR3 DNA sequence: TGTGCCATCAGTGAGCAACCTCAGGAGACCCAGTACTTC.

V usage is TRBV9 and J usage is TRBJ2-4; the match to TRBD2 covers 11 bases. The V gene end was trimmed by 3 bases and the J gene end by 6 bases; junction bases not matched to a gene: 11. Germline V gene sequence: CDR1 SGDLS, CDR2 YYNGEE. The CDR3 runs to 17 residues. Written as DNA, the CDR3 is TGTGCCAGCAGCGCCCAATATGGGACTAGCGGAGGAAACATTCAGTACTTC. This sequence encodes CASSAQYGTSGGNIQYF.

CDR3 sequence reads: CASSYSAWHTTYGYTF. The CDR3, as DNA: TGTGCCAGCAGTTACTCGGCATGGCATACCACCTATGGCTACACCTTC. The chain carries TRBV6-5 and TRBJ1-2; D is uncertain. The V gene lost 0 bases and the J gene lost 4 bases, with 15 bases spanning the gap. The CDR3 totals 16 residues. Germline V gene lookup returns CDR1 MNHEY and CDR2 SVGAGI.